This T cell receptor (beta chain) was retrieved from a study of blood T cell repertoires in COVID-19. Germline trimming cut 6 bases from V and 4 bases from J; bases unmatched to any gene: 10. Germline V gene data show CDR1 as LGHNT and CDR2 as FRNRAP. The CDR3 sequence is 15 residues long. Under the authors' procedure: Nucleated cell counts were estimated from reference gene primer amplification. Assay: immunoSEQ multiplex PCR; the TCRdb copy retains only in-frame clones and omits some. V, J and clone size are taken as reported in that table, and D and trimming were inferred from the DNA itself. The table shows 100,000 to 150,000 clones, with 75% to 85% occurring only once.

The TCR comes from a woman in her forties or fifties with acute or convalescent COVID-19. Sequenced sample: peripheral blood. This chain uses TRBV12-5 with TRBJ1-2, with 8 bases that match TRBD1. The CDR3 here is CASGPRGREPYGYTF. CDR3 DNA: TGTGCTAGTGGACCCAGGGGGCGAGAACCCTATGGCTACACCTTC.